A selection of T cell receptor beta chains follows, all from one sample in a study of blood T cells in healthy people across ages. TCRdb recomputed calls from the 5' RACE reads with MiXCR, one row per CDR3 protein. The sample contains approximately 940,000 distinct CDR3 sequences, approximately 49% of which appear only once. The sample taken for sequencing was blood. Receptors were obtained from a man under 40 in good health. Each CDR3 is given with its conserved first and last residue. D genes are given only for firm matches. Clone size appears in some rows only: once, few, many, or a class for an expanded clone.

TRBV3-1	-	-	TRBJ1-1	CASSLGPVGAFF	TGTGCCAGCAGCCTTGGGCCAGTGGGAGCTTTCTTT
TRBV4-2	TRBD2	many	TRBJ2-3	CASSSSGGTTDTQYF	TGTGCCAGCAGCTCTAGCGGGGGAACCACAGATACGCAGTATTTT
TRBV2	TRBD1	few	TRBJ2-7	CASSEFGQAHEQYF	TGTGCCAGCAGTGAGTTTGGACAGGCCCACGAGCAGTACTTC
TRBV10-3	TRBD1	-	TRBJ2-2	CATAGTGGFRTGELFF	TGTGCCACTGCTGGGACAGGGGGCTTTAGGACCGGGGAGCTGTTTTTT
TRBV2	TRBD1	few	TRBJ1-5	CASKTGGNQPQHF	TGTGCCAGCAAAACAGGGGGCAATCAGCCCCAGCATTTT
TRBV7-2	-	-	TRBJ2-7	CASSLEPQYGQYF	TGTGCCAGCAGCTTAGAACCTCAATACGGGCAGTACTTC
TRBV12-3/TRBV12-4	-	-	TRBJ2-7	CASSLGDVSREQYF	TGTGCCAGTAGTTTGGGGGACGTCTCCCGCGAGCAGTACTTC
TRBV7-9	-	few	TRBJ1-1	CASSWEVNTEAFF	TGTGCCAGCAGCTGGGAGGTGAACACTGAAGCTTTCTTT
TRBV20-1	-	few	TRBJ2-7	CSARAGITEQYF	TGCAGTGCTAGGGCAGGGATAACCGAGCAGTACTTC
TRBV3-1	TRBD1	few	TRBJ2-5	CASSQAPGQGALEQYF	TGTGCCAGCAGCCAAGCTCCCGGACAGGGGGCTTTGGAGCAGTACTTC
TRBV20-1	-	-	TRBJ2-2	CSARDRAYGELFF	TGCAGTGCTAGAGACAGGGCGTACGGGGAGCTGTTTTTT
TRBV20-1	TRBD1	-	TRBJ1-5	CSARQDRVGNQPQHF	TGCAGTGCTAGACAAGACAGGGTAGGGAATCAGCCCCAGCATTTT
TRBV7-9	TRBD1	-	TRBJ2-5	CASSLGTGSQETQYF	TGTGCCAGCAGCTTAGGGACAGGGAGCCAAGAGACCCAGTACTTC
TRBV28	-	-	TRBJ2-7	CAGSPGGTTYEQYF	TGTGCCGGCAGTCCAGGGGGGACAACCTACGAGCAGTACTTC
TRBV6-5	TRBD1	few	TRBJ1-5	CASSYSKDRGGPQHF	TGTGCCAGCAGTTACTCGAAGGACAGGGGTGGTCCCCAGCATTTT
TRBV4-1	-	-	TRBJ2-3	CASSQDRVRGNTDTQYF	TGCGCCAGCAGCCAAGACAGGGTACGGGGAAACACAGATACGCAGTATTTT
TRBV11-2	-	few	TRBJ1-1	CASSLVGTSNTEAFF	TGTGCCAGCAGTTTAGTAGGGACGTCAAACACTGAAGCTTTCTTT
TRBV7-2	-	-	TRBJ2-7	CASSFLLPGEQYF	TGTGCCAGCAGCTTCTTGTTACCGGGCGAGCAGTACTTC